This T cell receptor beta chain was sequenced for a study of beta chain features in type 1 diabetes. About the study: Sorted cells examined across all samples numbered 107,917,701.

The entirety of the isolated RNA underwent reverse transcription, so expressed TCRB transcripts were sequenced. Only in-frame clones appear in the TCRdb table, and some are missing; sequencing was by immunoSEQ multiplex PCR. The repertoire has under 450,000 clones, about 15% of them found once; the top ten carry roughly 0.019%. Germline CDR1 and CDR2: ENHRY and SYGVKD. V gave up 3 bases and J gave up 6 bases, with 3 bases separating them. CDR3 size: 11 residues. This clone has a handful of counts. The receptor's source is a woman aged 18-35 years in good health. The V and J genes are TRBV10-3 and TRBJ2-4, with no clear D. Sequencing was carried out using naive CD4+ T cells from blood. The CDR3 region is CAISDGNIQYF. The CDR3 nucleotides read TGTGCCATCAGTGACGGAAACATTCAGTACTTC.